The source of this T cell receptor beta chain is a study of cytomegalovirus exposure and HLA in healthy donors. Study-level findings and limits: Relative to equally common others, HLA-associated TCR beta chains showed greater clonal expansion in a later analysis. Later genetic work tied a missense DCLRE1C variant to beta-chain V and J trimming. Highly shared variants forming one cluster were likely a sequencing artifact.

CDR3 length: 14 residues. Germline V CDR1 and CDR2: MNHEY, SVGAGI. V was cut by 6 bases and J by 7 bases, with 13 bases left in between. This PCR relied on a set of 60 Vbeta primers and 13 Jbeta primers. The repertoire was sequenced with immunoSEQ multiplex PCR; TCRdb's copy has only in-frame clones and lacks some. Found here are about 160,000 clones, roughly 79% of them singletons; the top ten hold around 13%. Comments on this clone: Its antigen is not identified.

This chain joins TRBV6-5 and TRBJ1-6, with a tentative D call TRBD1 (6 bases). This clonotype was sampled from a woman aged 50 to 65 in good health and CMV-seronegative. Sequenced material: PBMCs. CDR3 amino acids: CASSPRQENSPLHF. DNA of the CDR3: TGTGCCAGCAGCCCCAGACAGGAAAATTCACCCCTCCACTTT.